This T cell receptor beta chain originates from a study of Graves' ophthalmopathy and Graves' hyperthyroidism. As concerns this clonotype: What it recognizes is unknown.

V gave up 0 bases and J gave up 6 bases, with 12 bases separating them. The CDR3 is made up of 14 amino acids. CDR1 SGHRS and CDR2 YFSETQ come from the germline V gene. Broader study findings: The model achieved about 67% sensitivity and approximately 74% specificity for ophthalmopathy progression.

TCR beta CDR3 amplification used RNA transcripts. After a first-round RT-PCR with HTBI primers, a second-round multiplex PCR was run. Each CDR3 protein gets one entry after TCRdb re-called the multiplex PCR reads with MiXCR. The data show roughly 1.1 million distinct CDR3 sequences, roughly two fifths seen once. The sequenced sample was peripheral blood or thyroid tissue (not recorded which). V gene TRBV5-1 combines with J gene TRBJ1-2, with D uncertain. The sequence was collected from an adult man with Graves' hyperthyroidism. The CDR3 sequence is CASSLGTFPDGYTF. CDR3 nucleotide sequence: TGCGCCAGCAGCTTGGGGACCTTCCCCGATGGCTACACCTTC.